The present TCR beta chain was sequenced within a study of response to subunit inactivated influenza vaccine. TCRdb independently ran MiXCR on the RT-PCR reads; one entry per CDR3 protein. This repertoire shows around 250,000 distinct CDR3 sequences, over 9% found once; its top ten account for more than 7%. The TCR originated in a man aged 50 to 59 who received an inactivated influenza vaccine. Material: non-naive T cells sorted from PBMCs, obtained 14 to 15 days before vaccination.

CDR3 protein: CASSPRGGGAGGPYEQYF. The CDR3 DNA sequence: TGTGCCAGCAGCCCCCGGGGGGGCGGAGCGGGAGGGCCCTACGAGCAGTACTTC. J is TRBJ2-7 and V is TRBV7-3; 10 bases are a match to TRBD2. CDR3 length equals 18 residues. Germline loops: CDR1 SGHTA, CDR2 FQGTGA. The J segment lost 2 bases and the V segment lost 5 bases, leaving 15 bases of the junction unmatched.